Listed here are 23 T cell receptor beta chains from one sample, sequenced in a study of blood T cell repertoires in COVID-19. Sequenced by immunoSEQ multiplex PCR; TCRdb stores in-frame clones only, minus some. The data contain approximately 250,000 clones, 88% of them seen just once; the ten biggest clones take up 0.75% to 1%. The sample taken for sequencing was PBMCs or T cells enriched from blood (not recorded which). The receptors were gathered from a woman in her 30s who had recovered from COVID-19.

The chain links TRBV15 to TRBJ2-5; a possible D gene is TRBD1 (6 bases). The CDR3 totals 16 residues. Per germline, CDR1 LNHNV and CDR2 YYDKDF (reference sequence). V shed 1 base and J shed 4 bases, with 16 bases lying between them. CDR3 in amino acids: CATSRGTTGQRETQYF. The DNA for the CDR3 is TGTGCCACCAGCAGAGGAACCACAGGGCAGAGAGAGACCCAGTACTTC.

Turning to this clone: The sample carries other DNA sequences with the same CDR3. The chain combines TRBV9 with TRBJ2-7; no firm D call. Germline CDR1 SGDLS, CDR2 YYNGEE. V was pared by 3 bases and J by 3 bases, with 4 bases between. CDR3 length: 11 amino acids. The CDR3 nucleotides are TGTGCCAGCAGCGCAGGCTACGAGCAGTACTTC. This encodes CASSAGYEQYF.

The chain is built from TRBV7-2 and TRBJ1-5; possible D gene TRBD1, 5 bases. Germline V gene data show CDR1 as SGHTA and CDR2 as FQGNSA. This CDR3 region has 14 residues. V lost 3 bases and J lost 1, with 7 bases in between. The CDR3 spells CASSFRGSNQPQHF. The CDR3 DNA reads as TGTGCCAGCAGCTTTCGGGGGAGCAATCAGCCCCAGCATTTT.

This clone was counted a single time. The rearrangement uses TRBV4-1 and TRBJ2-7, with 10 bases aligning to TRBD1. With 4 bases clipped from V and 7 bases from J, the junction kept 4 bases outside the gene matches. Germline values: CDR1 MGHRA, CDR2 YSYEKL. The CDR3 contains 13 residues. CDR3 sequence: CASSLGQGTEQYF. In nucleotides, the CDR3 is TGCGCCAGCAGCCTGGGACAGGGGACGGAGCAGTACTTC.

This chain uses TRBV7-9 with TRBJ2-5; TRBD2 might be the D (5 bases). Trimming left V 2 bases short and J 1 base short, with 11 bases between. Looked up from germline, CDR1 is SEHNR and CDR2 is FQNEAQ (reference sequence). The CDR3 sequence is 15 residues long. CDR3 sequence reads: CASSLSLLGQETQYF. The DNA of the CDR3 is TGTGCCAGCAGCTTATCCCTACTAGGCCAAGAGACCCAGTACTTC.

The V gene is TRBV12-3 or TRBV12-4, the J gene TRBJ2-1, with D unclear. The CDR3 runs 12 residues. With 2 bases removed from V and 7 bases from J, the gap between germline ends came to 6 bases. CDR3 sequence (DNA): TGTGCCAGCAGTTTAAGTCTAAATGAGCAGTTCTTC. This codes for CASSLSLNEQFF.

For this clone: Other nucleotide sequences from this sample produce the same CDR3. The CDR3 loop reads CASSSGQGGEKLFF. The DNA of the CDR3 is TGTGCCAGCAGTTCGGGACAGGGAGGGGAAAAACTGTTTTTT. The chain combines TRBV28 with TRBJ1-4; 9 nucleotides agree with TRBD1. V was clipped by 4 bases and J by 8 bases; unmatched bases: 5. Germline V gene data show CDR1 as MDHEN and CDR2 as SYDVKM. This CDR3 has 14 residues. Full variable domain (outside the CDR3, taken from reference TRBV28 and TRBJ1-4): DVKVTQSSRYLVKRTGEKVFLECVQDMDHENMFWYRQDPGLGLRLIYFSYDVKMKEKGDIPEGYSVSREKKERFSLILESASTNQTSMYLCASSSGQGGEKLFFGSGTQLSVL.

V gene TRBV14 combines with J gene TRBJ2-3, with TRBD2 matching over 9 bases. Germline CDR1 reads SGHDN; CDR2 reads FVKESK. The junction had 8 bases not matched to a gene; V was cut back by 5 bases and J by 2 bases. The CDR3 has 16 amino acids. CDR3 amino acids: CASSGSLAGITDTQYF. The CDR3 DNA sequence: TGTGCCAGCAGCGGATCTCTAGCGGGGATCACAGATACGCAGTATTTT.

The J gene is TRBJ1-2, the V gene TRBV10-3; 7 bases line up with TRBD1. J was trimmed by 5 bases and V by 6 bases; bases with no gene match: 6. Germline V gene data show CDR1 as ENHRY and CDR2 as SYGVKD. The CDR3 contains 13 residues. The CDR3 loop reads CAIRRQGEYGYTF. CDR3 nucleotides: TGTGCCATCAGGCGCCAGGGGGAGTATGGCTACACCTTC.

Only one count was recorded for this clone. V gene TRBV10-3 combines with J gene TRBJ2-7; D gene uncertain. The CDR3 contains 12 residues. The V gene's germline CDR1 is ENHRY and CDR2 SYGVKD. The V gene lost 7 bases and the J gene lost 0 bases, with 7 bases spanning the gap. The CDR3 region is CAIMGSSYEQYF. CDR3 DNA: TGTGCCATCATGGGCAGCTCCTACGAGCAGTACTTC.

To note about this clone: The germline gene is not matched at one end of the junction; a read error may be the cause. J is TRBJ2-7 and V is TRBV6-2 or TRBV6-3; perhaps TRBD2 as D (6 bases). The V gene's germline CDR1 is MNHEY and CDR2 SVGEGT. This CDR3 has 13 amino acids. CDR3: CASTYLRGNEQYF. In nucleotides, the CDR3 is TGTGCCAGCACTTACCTCCGGGGGAACGAGCAGTACTTC.

The V call is TRBV25-1, the J call TRBJ1-3; D call uncertain. CDR3 length equals 12 residues. Per the germline V gene, CDR1 is MGHDK and CDR2 is SYGVNS. Trimming left V 5 bases short and J 9 bases short, with 11 bases between. The CDR3 region is CASSPPIGTIYF. CDR3 DNA sequence: TGTGCCAGCAGTCCCCCTATCGGCACCATATATTTT. The full variable domain, with the rest looked up from reference TRBV25-1 and TRBJ1-3, is EADIYQTPRYLVIGTGKKITLECSQTMGHDKMYWYQQDPGMELHLIHYSYGVNSTEKGDLSSESTVSRIRTEHFPLTLESARPSHTSQYLCASSPPIGTIYFGEGSWLTVV.

J is TRBJ1-1 and V is TRBV4-3; D may be TRBD1 (6 bases). The CDR3 is made up of 17 amino acids. V was trimmed by 0 bases and J by 1 base, leaving 15 bases between them. CDR1 LGHNA and CDR2 YSLEER come from the germline V gene. The CDR3 DNA reads as TGCGCCAGCAGCCAAGATCAGTTGGGCAGGGGGAACACTGAAGCTTTCTTT. Protein: CASSQDQLGRGNTEAFF.

This clone appeared once. The V and J genes are TRBV9 and TRBJ1-1; no definite D call. The V and J ends lost 1 base and 2 bases respectively, with 9 bases between them. Germline assignment: CDR1 SGDLS and CDR2 YYNGEE. The CDR3 is 14 residues long. CDR3 sequence reads: CASSVNTRNTEAFF. CDR3 sequence (DNA): TGTGCCAGCAGCGTAAACACCAGAAACACTGAAGCTTTCTTT.

This chain links TRBV15 with TRBJ1-2; 9 nucleotides match TRBD1. The germline V gene has CDR1 LNHNV and CDR2 YYDKDF (reference sequence). J was trimmed by 6 bases and V by 7 bases; bases with no gene match: 12. This CDR3 has 15 amino acids. This CDR3 reads CATTREGTGRNGYTF. CDR3 coding DNA: TGTGCCACCACCCGTGAAGGGACAGGGCGGAATGGCTACACCTTC.

The chain has TRBV7-3 and TRBJ2-7; D may be TRBD1 (6 bases). CDR1 and CDR2 from the germline V gene are SGHTA and FQGTGA. The V end lost 2 bases, the J end lost 2 bases, and 10 bases lay between the germline ends. This CDR3 is built from 14 residues. CDR3 residues: CASSLPGQTYEQYF. As DNA, the CDR3 is TGTGCCAGCAGCTTACCCGGACAGACCTACGAGCAGTACTTC.

The chain couples TRBV5-1 to TRBJ2-3, with 13 positions matching TRBD2. This CDR3 is 14 amino acids long. The J segment lost 1 base and the V segment lost 7 bases, leaving 0 bases of the junction unmatched. Germline assignment: CDR1 SGHRS and CDR2 YFSETQ. The CDR3 coding sequence is TGCGCCAGCGGACTAGCGGGGGGCACAGATACGCAGTATTTT. This translates into CASGLAGGTDTQYF.

The J gene is TRBJ2-2, the V gene TRBV11-2; D unresolved. Germline CDR1 reads SGHAT; CDR2 reads FQNNGV. This CDR3 has 13 residues. Trimming removed 2 bases at V and 5 bases at J, with 6 bases between. The CDR3 here is CASSLSRTGELFF. The CDR3 region has the DNA TGTGCCAGCAGCTTATCCAGAACCGGGGAGCTGTTTTTT.

The chain links TRBV2 to TRBJ2-1; D is possibly TRBD2 (5 bases). Germline CDR1 is SNHLY and CDR2 is FYNNEI. V gave up 10 bases and J gave up 5 bases, with 12 bases separating them. The CDR3 is 12 residues long. The CDR3 here is CAIPTGNNEQFF. For the CDR3, the DNA is TGTGCCATCCCCACGGGGAACAATGAGCAGTTCTTC.

The chain links TRBV28 to TRBJ1-5, with D perhaps matching TRBD1 (6 bases). V dropped 2 bases and J dropped 6 bases, with 11 bases sitting between them. CDR1 and CDR2 from the germline V gene are MDHEN and SYDVKM. The CDR3 loop spans 14 amino acids. The CDR3 protein is CASSLNRVGQPQHF. In nucleotides, the CDR3 is TGTGCCAGCAGTTTAAACAGGGTTGGTCAGCCCCAGCATTTT.

V is TRBV7-9 and J is TRBJ2-1; a possible D gene is TRBD2 (6 bases). The CDR3 consists of 15 residues. Germline V CDR1 and CDR2: SEHNR, FQNEAQ (reference sequence). Between the trimmed V and J ends, which lost 7 bases and 0 bases, there was a span of 13 bases. CDR3 DNA: TGTGCCAGCACCCTGGACTACGGCTCCTACAATGAGCAGTTCTTC. Its translation: CASTLDYGSYNEQFF.

This clone came up once. The rearrangement joins TRBV7-9 to TRBJ1-1; 8 bases agree with TRBD1. The CDR3 is 18 amino acids. The trim removed 2 bases at V and 1 base at J, leaving 12 bases unmatched. Germline V gene sequence: CDR1 SEHNR, CDR2 FQNEAQ (reference sequence). In DNA, the CDR3 is TGTGCCAGCAGCTTACCTCCGGGACAGGATAAAAGGAACACTGAAGCTTTCTTT. Its translation: CASSLPPGQDKRNTEAFF.

This sequence joins TRBV19 and TRBJ1-1; no reliable D call. The CDR3 covers 13 residues. V gave up 5 bases and J gave up 5 bases, with 12 bases separating them. Germline assignment: CDR1 LNHDA and CDR2 SQIVND (reference sequence). The DNA of the CDR3 is TGTGCCAGTAGTCTAGGAACGGGAACTGAAGCTTTCTTT. It encodes CASSLGTGTEAFF. The full variable domain, rest sourced from reference TRBV19 and TRBJ1-1, is DGGITQSPKYLFRKEGQNVTLSCEQNLNHDAMYWYRQDPGQGLRLIYYSQIVNDFQKGDIAEGYSVSREKKESFPLTVTSAQKNPTAFYLCASSLGTGTEAFFGQGTRLTVV.